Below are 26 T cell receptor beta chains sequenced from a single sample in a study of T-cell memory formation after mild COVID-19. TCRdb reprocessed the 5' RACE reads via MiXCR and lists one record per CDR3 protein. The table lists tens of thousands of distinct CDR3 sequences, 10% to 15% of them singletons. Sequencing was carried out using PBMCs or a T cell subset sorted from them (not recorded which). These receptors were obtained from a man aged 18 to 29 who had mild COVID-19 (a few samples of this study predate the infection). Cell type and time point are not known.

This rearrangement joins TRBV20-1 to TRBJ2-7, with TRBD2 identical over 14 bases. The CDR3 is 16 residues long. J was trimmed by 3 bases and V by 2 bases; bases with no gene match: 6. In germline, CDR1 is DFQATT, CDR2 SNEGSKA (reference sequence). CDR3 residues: CSARPRLAGGVYEQYV. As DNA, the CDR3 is TGCAGTGCTAGACCCCGACTAGCGGGGGGGGTCTACGAGCAGTACGTC.

CDR3 DNA sequence: TGCAGTGCTAGAGACGAGGGGAAGACCCAGTACTTC. Amino acids: CSARDEGKTQYF. V is TRBV20-1 and J is TRBJ2-5; TRBD1 or TRBD2 may be the D gene (5 bases each). There are 12 residues in the CDR3. Germline V CDR1 and CDR2: DFQATT, SNEGSKA (reference sequence). With 0 bases removed from V and 6 bases from J, the gap between germline ends came to 8 bases.

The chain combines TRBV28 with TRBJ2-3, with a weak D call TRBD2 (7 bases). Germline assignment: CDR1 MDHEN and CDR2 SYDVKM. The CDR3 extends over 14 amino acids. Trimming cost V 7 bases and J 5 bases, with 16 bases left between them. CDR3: CASIRGGSEDTQYF. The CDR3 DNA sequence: TGTGCCAGCATTAGGGGGGGCTCAGAAGATACGCAGTATTTT.

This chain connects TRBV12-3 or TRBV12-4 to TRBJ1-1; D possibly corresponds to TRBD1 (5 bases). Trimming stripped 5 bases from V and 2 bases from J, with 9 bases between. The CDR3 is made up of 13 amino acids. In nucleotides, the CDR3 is TGTGCCAGCAGTCCGACAGCTAACACTGAAGCTTTCTTT. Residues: CASSPTANTEAFF.

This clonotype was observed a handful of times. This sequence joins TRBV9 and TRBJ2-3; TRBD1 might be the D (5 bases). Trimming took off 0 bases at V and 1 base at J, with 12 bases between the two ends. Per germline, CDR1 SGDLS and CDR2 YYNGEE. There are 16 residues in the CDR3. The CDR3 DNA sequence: TGTGCCAGCAGCGTAGAGGGGAACACAGGCACAGATACGCAGTATTTT. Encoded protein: CASSVEGNTGTDTQYF.

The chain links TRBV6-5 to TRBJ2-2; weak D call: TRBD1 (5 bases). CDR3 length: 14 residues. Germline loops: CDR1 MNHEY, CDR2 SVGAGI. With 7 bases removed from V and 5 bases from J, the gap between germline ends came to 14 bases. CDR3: CASTQGGSTGELFF. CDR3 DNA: TGTGCCAGCACCCAGGGTGGGTCGACCGGGGAGCTGTTTTTT.

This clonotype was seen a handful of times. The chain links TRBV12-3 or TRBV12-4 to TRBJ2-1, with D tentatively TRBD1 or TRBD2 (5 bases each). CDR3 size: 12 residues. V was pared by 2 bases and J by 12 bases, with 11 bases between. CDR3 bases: TGTGCCAGCAGTTTACGAAGGGACGTGCAGTTCTTC. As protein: CASSLRRDVQFF.

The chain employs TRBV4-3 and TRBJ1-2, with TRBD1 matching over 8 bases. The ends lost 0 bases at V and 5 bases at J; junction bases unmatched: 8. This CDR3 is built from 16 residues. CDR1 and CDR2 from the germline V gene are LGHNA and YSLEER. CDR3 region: CASSQDFAGGFYGYTF. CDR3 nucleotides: TGCGCCAGCAGCCAAGATTTCGCAGGGGGCTTTTATGGCTACACCTTC.

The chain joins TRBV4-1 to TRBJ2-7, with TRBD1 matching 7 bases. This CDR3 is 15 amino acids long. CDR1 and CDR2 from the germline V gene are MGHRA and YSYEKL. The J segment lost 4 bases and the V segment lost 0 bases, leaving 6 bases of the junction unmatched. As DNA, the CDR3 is TGCGCCAGCAGCCAAGAATCCCCAGGGGGATACGAGCAGTACTTC. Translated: CASSQESPGGYEQYF.

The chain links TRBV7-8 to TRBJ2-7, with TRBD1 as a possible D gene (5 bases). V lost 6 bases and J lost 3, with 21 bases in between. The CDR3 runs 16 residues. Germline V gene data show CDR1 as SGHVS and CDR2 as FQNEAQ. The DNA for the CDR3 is TGTGCCAGCAGTGTGGGTTCCGGTCAGGGAAGCTACGAGCAGTACTTC. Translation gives CASSVGSGQGSYEQYF.

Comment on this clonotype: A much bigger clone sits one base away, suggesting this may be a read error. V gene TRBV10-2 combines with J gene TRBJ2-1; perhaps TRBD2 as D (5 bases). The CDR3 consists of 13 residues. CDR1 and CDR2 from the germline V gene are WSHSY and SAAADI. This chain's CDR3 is CASRTGMYTEQFF. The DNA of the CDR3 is TGCGCCAGCAGGACCGGGATGTACACTGAGCAGTTCTTC.

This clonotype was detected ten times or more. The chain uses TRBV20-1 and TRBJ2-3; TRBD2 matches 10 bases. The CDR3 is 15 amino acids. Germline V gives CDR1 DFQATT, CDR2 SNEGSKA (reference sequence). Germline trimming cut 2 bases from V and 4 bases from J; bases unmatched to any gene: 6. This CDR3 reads CSARRPSGGSDTQYF. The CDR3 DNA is TGCAGTGCTAGACGGCCTAGCGGGGGCTCAGATACGCAGTATTTT.

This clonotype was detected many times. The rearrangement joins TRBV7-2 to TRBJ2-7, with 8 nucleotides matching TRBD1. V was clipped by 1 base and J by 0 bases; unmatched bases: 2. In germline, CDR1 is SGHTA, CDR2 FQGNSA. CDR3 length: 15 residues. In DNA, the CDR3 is TGTGCCAGCAGCTTAGTCACAGGGGGCTCCTACGAGCAGTACTTC. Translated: CASSLVTGGSYEQYF.

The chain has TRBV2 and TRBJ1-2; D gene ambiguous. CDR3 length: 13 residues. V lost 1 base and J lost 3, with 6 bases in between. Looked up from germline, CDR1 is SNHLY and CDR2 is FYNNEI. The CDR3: CASSEDRDYGYTF. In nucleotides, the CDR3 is TGTGCCAGCAGTGAAGATAGGGACTATGGCTACACCTTC.

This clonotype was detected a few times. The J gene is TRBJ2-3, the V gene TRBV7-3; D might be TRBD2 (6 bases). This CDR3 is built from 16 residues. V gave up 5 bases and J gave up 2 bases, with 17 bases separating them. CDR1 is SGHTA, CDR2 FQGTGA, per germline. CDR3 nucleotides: TGTGCCAGCAGCCCGACTGGCGGGGCCACCACAGATACGCAGTATTTT. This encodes CASSPTGGATTDTQYF.

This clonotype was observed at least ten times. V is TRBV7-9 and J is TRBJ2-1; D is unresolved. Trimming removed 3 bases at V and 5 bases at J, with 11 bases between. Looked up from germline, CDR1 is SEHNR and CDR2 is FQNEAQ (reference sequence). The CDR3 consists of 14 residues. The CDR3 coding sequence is TGTGCCAGCAGCTTTTGGGCTGTTGACAATGAGCAGTTCTTC. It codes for CASSFWAVDNEQFF.

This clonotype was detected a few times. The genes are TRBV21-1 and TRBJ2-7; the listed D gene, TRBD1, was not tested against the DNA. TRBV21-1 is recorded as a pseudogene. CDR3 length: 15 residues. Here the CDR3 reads CASPNRDSPSYEQYV. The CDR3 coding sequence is TGTGCCAGCCCAAACAGGGATTCCCCCTCCTACGAGCAGTACGTC.

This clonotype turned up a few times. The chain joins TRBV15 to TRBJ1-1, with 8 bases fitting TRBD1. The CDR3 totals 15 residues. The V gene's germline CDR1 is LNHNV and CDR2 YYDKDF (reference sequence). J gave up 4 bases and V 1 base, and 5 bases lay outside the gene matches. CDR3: CATSRVQGAGTEAFF. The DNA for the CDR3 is TGTGCCACCAGCAGAGTTCAGGGGGCGGGCACTGAAGCTTTCTTT.

DNA for the CDR3: TGCGCCAGCAGCTTACGACCATCCAATAATTCACCCCTCCACTTT. It yields the protein CASSLRPSNNSPLHF. V is TRBV5-1 and J is TRBJ1-6, with no clear D. The V gene lost 2 bases and the J gene lost 5 bases, with 11 bases spanning the gap. CDR1 is SGHRS, CDR2 YFSETQ, per germline. The CDR3 runs to 15 residues.

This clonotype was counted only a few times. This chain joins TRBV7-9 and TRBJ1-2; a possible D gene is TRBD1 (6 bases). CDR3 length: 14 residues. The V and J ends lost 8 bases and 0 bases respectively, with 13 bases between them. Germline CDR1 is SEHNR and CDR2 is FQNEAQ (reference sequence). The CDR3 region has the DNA TGTGCCAGCGGTTCTTACAGGGCTAACTATGGCTACACCTTC. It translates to CASGSYRANYGYTF.

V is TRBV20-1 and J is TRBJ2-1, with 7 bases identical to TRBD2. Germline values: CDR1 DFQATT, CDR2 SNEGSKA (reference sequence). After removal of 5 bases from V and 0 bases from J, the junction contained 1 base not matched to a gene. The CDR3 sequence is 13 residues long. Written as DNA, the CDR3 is TGCAGTGCTTGGACTAGCTCCTACAATGAGCAGTTCTTC. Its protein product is CSAWTSSYNEQFF.

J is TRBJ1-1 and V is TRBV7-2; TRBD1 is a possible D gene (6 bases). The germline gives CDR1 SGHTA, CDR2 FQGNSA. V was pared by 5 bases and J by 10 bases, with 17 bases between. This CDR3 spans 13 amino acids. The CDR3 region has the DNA TGTGCCAGCAGCGACGGACAGCTCGTAACAGCTTTCTTT. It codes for CASSDGQLVTAFF.

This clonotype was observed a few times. DNA of the CDR3: TGTGCCAGCAGCTTGAGCGGGCTAAGCACAGATACGCAGTATTTT. It translates to CASSLSGLSTDTQYF. The chain combines TRBV11-2 with TRBJ2-3; a weak D match, TRBD2 (6 bases). Trimming removed 3 bases at V and 0 bases at J, with 10 bases between. The length of the CDR3 is 15 residues. CDR1 and CDR2 (germline): SGHAT, FQNNGV.

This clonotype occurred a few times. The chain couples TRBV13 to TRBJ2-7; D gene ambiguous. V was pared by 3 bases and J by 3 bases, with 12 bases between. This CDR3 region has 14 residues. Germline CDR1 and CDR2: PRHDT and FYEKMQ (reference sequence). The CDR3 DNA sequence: TGTGCCAGCAGCTTTACCCATCAGAACTACGAGCAGTACTTC. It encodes CASSFTHQNYEQYF.

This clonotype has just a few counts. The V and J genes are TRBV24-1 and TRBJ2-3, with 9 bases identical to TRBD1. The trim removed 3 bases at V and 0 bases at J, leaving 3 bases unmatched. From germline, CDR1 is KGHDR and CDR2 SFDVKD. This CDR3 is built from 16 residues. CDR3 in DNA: TGTGCCACCAGTGATCGGACAGGGGCTAGCACAGATACGCAGTATTTT. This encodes CATSDRTGASTDTQYF.

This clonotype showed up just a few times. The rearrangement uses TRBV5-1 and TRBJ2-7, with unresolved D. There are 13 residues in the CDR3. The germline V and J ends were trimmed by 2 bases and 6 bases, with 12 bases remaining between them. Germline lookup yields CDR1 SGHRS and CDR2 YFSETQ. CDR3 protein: CASSLGLSAEQYV. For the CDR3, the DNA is TGCGCCAGCAGCTTAGGTCTTTCCGCCGAGCAGTACGTC.